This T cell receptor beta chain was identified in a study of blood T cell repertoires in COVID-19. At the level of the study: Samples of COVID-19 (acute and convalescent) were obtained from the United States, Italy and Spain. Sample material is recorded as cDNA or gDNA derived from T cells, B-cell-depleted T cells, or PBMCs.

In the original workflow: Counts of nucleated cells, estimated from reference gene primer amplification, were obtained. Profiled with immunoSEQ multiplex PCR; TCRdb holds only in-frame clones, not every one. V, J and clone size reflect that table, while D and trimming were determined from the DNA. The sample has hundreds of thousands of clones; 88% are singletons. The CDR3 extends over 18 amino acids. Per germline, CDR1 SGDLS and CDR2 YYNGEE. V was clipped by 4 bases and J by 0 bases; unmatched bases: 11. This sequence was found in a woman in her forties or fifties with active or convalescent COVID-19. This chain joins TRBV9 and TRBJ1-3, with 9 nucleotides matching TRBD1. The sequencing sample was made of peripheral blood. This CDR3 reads CASSPGRTGAVSGNTIYF. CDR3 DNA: TGTGCCAGCAGCCCGGGTCGGACAGGGGCTGTCTCTGGAAACACCATATATTTT.